This TCR beta chain was observed in a study of identical twins (dated by TCRdb to about 2016). Background for the entire study: To test whether fetal clonotypes persist, the study used deep sequencing on TCR alpha and beta repertoires from monozygotic twins, unrelated adults of various ages, and cord blood. Replicate twin experiments were performed at different times using different library preparation protocols to rule out contamination. The paper's findings and limits, for the study overall: Out-of-frame TCR alpha sequences shared between twins showed an excess of low generation-probability sequences compared with coincidental sharing between unrelated individuals. Fewer insertions were carried by abundant cord blood beta clonotypes, a similar but weaker trend appeared in young adult naive repertoires, and no such trend appeared in memory repertoires. Zero-insertion analyses could be partly confounded by invariant T cells such as MAIT and iNKT, though diverse VJ usage argued against such confounding for most clonotypes. Because the same donors could not be followed over many years, the conclusions depended on cross-sectional statistical analysis. A weaker excess of twin sharing was found in beta out-of-frame sequences because the signal-to-noise ratio was lowered by fewer shared sequences. In monozygotic twins, out-of-frame TCR alpha sharing was systematically underestimated by recombination models, although the models agreed with sharing between unrelated individuals.

This clonotype showed up just a few times. The antigen it recognizes is unknown. Per-nucleotide qualities are absent, and no much larger clonotype sits a single base away. Every donor was a healthy Caucasian. The twin cohort consisted of three pairs of female monozygotic twins, all aged roughly 18 to 30 years. Positive isolation kits from Invitrogen were used to isolate CD4+ and CD8+ T cell populations. Receptors were amplified or captured by 5' RACE. The listed sequencing device is Illumina HiSeq 2000. A universal primer binding site was introduced by template switching, and a unique molecular identifier was present in the final cDNA, enabling accurate counting of TCR cDNA molecules. Specific primers in the conserved constant-segment region were used to synthesize first-strand cDNA for TCR alpha and beta chains. To control for contamination, every cDNA library carried two barcodes: a SMART-Mk sample barcode plus Illumina barcodes. TruSeq adapter sequences along with Illumina sample barcodes were introduced in two successive PCR steps. Sequencing of the TCR alpha and beta cDNA libraries was done on the Illumina HiSeq platform using custom primers. Under the source paper's analysis protocol: Raw reads were processed with MiGEC to extract unique molecular identifiers, and MiXCR was used to determine CDR3 positions. Recombination models were inferred per individual with the repgenHMM and IGoR tools using an EM algorithm. Shared clonotype analysis was performed with the tcR package in R, normalizing sharing by the product of cloneset sizes. To study raw recombination free of thymic and clonal selection effects, out-of-frame nonproductive sequences were analyzed. Using fastp at Q25 and MiXCR, TCRdb reprocessed the public reads and kept productive beta chains. For every CDR3 protein sequence, its rows merge into one entry that carries the most common genes and DNA. TCRdb, not the original authors, processed these V and J calls. A total of around 290,000 distinct CDR3 sequences appear in this sample, more than 8% of them only once. The ten largest clones take up under 7.5% of the sample.

These records were also assigned to another study, of yellow fever vaccine responses in identical twins. Reported in the second study: The T cell response to vaccination in identical twins was reported by the authors to appear partly convergent and partly personalized. The study precisely tracked vaccine-responding T cell clones in identical twins.

This receptor was identified in a woman between 18 and 30 years old in good health. Sequences were obtained from CD8+ T cells sorted from blood.

The bases are TGTGCCAGCAGCAACGCCGGGACTAGCGGGGGATCATGCTATTTT. It is translated as CASSNAGTSGGSCYF. The chain couples TRBV11-1 to TRBJ2-3, with 14 bases matching TRBD2. Trimming leaves V shorter by 5 bases and J shorter by 15 bases, with the junction holding 13 bases beyond the gene matches. The CDR3, cysteine through phenylalanine, is 15 amino acids long. Only the CDR3 portion is preserved as DNA: 45 bases, with reading frame beginning at the first base. Via the germline V gene (reference sequence), CDR1 is SGHAT and CDR2 FQDESV.